The T cell receptor beta chain described here comes from a study of blood T cell repertoires in COVID-19. Overall study: The samples span acute and convalescent COVID-19 from the United States, Italy and Spain. PBMCs, B-cell-depleted T cells, or T cells were the source of the cDNA or gDNA that made up the material.

V lost 0 bases and J lost 4, with 6 bases in between. The CDR3 spans 13 residues. Germline assignment: CDR1 SGHDT and CDR2 YYEEEE. In the original analysis: Estimated nucleated cell counts came from reference gene primer amplification. Using immunoSEQ multiplex PCR, the repertoire was profiled, and TCRdb retains in-frame clones only, with some absent. The V and J calls and the clone size are those of that table, but D and trimming were determined from the DNA. The data show about 220,000 clones, approximately 80% seen once. This sequence joins TRBV5-6 and TRBJ2-3; possibly TRBD2 for D (5 bases). This TCR derives from a middle-aged man with active or convalescent COVID-19. The specimen sequenced was peripheral blood. CDR3: CASSLGGADTQYF. CDR3 nucleotides: TGTGCCAGCAGCTTGGGGGGAGCAGATACGCAGTATTTT.